A single sample gave rise to the 9 T cell receptor beta chains below, sequenced in a study of T cell repertoires in cytomegalovirus infection. TCRdb processed the reads anew with MiXCR; each CDR3 protein has one entry. This sample has 26,000 or so distinct CDR3 sequences, with 15% to 20% found just once. These receptors have no identified antigens. The sample in question was CD8+ T cells from cultured PBMCs, obtained from culture after CMV antigen stimulation. The receptors were gathered from a human donor in good health (CMV status not recorded). Some clones in this sample may be carry-over from other donors' samples.

This clonotype was counted a few times. This sequence joins TRBV7-6 and TRBJ2-1; D is ambiguous. The germline gives CDR1 SGHVS, CDR2 FNYEAQ. Trimming took off 2 bases at V and 6 bases at J, with 5 bases between the two ends. This CDR3 has 12 amino acids. The CDR3 protein is CASSLSSNEQFF. CDR3 nucleotide sequence: TGTGCCAGCAGCTTATCTTCCAATGAGCAGTTCTTC.

J is TRBJ2-2 and V is TRBV7-2; D is ambiguous. The V gene lost 11 bases and the J gene lost 1 base, with 17 bases spanning the gap. Germline V gives CDR1 SGHTA, CDR2 FQGNSA. This CDR3 comprises 15 residues. The CDR3: CASRAPDRNTGELFF. CDR3 sequence (DNA): TGTGCCTCAAGAGCTCCGGACCGGAACACCGGGGAGCTGTTTTTT.

V is TRBV7-2 and J is TRBJ2-1; TRBD2 is a possible D gene (5 bases). The CDR3 is 14 residues long. The germline gives CDR1 SGHTA, CDR2 FQGNSA. V lost 5 bases to trimming and J lost 8 bases, with 16 bases between them. CDR3 nucleotides: TGTGCCAGCAGCCGGACCGGGATAAGGGATGAGCAGTTCTTC. This codes for CASSRTGIRDEQFF.

This clonotype was observed a few times. The chain employs TRBV27 and TRBJ2-5; no definite D call. Germline CDR1 MNHEY, CDR2 SMNVEV (reference sequence). The CDR3 totals 13 residues. V was trimmed by 6 bases and J by 8 bases, leaving 16 bases between them. The CDR3 coding sequence is TGTGCCAGCAGACCCCTTGGAGCCAGTACCCAGTACTTC. Protein: CASRPLGASTQYF.

This clonotype was observed a handful of times. This chain connects TRBV7-6 to TRBJ2-3; D call uncertain. Germline V gene sequence: CDR1 SGHVS, CDR2 FNYEAQ. This CDR3 spans 15 amino acids. Trimming took 1 base from V and 2 from J, leaving 10 bases between them. The CDR3 DNA reads TGTGCCAGCAGCTTAGATGGCGGTTTCACAGATACGCAGTATTTT. This sequence encodes CASSLDGGFTDTQYF.

This clonotype has just a few counts. This chain links TRBV19 with TRBJ1-2, with D hard to call. Between the trimmed V and J ends, which lost 8 bases and 4 bases, there was a span of 11 bases. The CDR3 contains 12 residues. Per the germline V gene, CDR1 is LNHDA and CDR2 is SQIVND (reference sequence). In DNA, the CDR3 is TGTGCCAGTCAGTCGACGGTCTATGGCTACACCTTC. This sequence encodes CASQSTVYGYTF.

This clonotype was observed many times. The chain uses TRBV12-3 or TRBV12-4 and TRBJ2-1, with D maybe TRBD1 (6 bases). The V end was cut by 0 bases, the J end by 8 bases, with 20 bases between. This CDR3 is 17 amino acids long. The CDR3 nucleotides read TGTGCCAGCAGTTTAGCCAGGGGAGCGGCCACCTCGGATGAGCAGTTCTTC. Its protein is CASSLARGAATSDEQFF.

This clonotype showed up just a few times. This chain joins TRBV6-2 or TRBV6-3 and TRBJ2-7, with TRBD1 as a possible D gene (5 bases). The CDR3 is 17 amino acids. Per the germline V gene, CDR1 is MNHEY and CDR2 is SVGEGT. V shed 2 bases and J shed 3 bases, with 20 bases lying between them. CDR3 sequence (DNA): TGTGCCAGCAGTTACAACCCATCAGGGTTGATGGGCTACGAGCAGTACTTC. It encodes CASSYNPSGLMGYEQYF.

The rearrangement joins TRBV7-8 to TRBJ2-4; 10 positions match TRBD2. J gave up 3 bases and V 4 bases, and 6 bases lay outside the gene matches. The V gene's germline CDR1 is SGHVS and CDR2 FQNEAQ. The CDR3 spans 16 residues. CDR3 DNA: TGTGCCAGCAGCTCCACTAGCGGGGCGGTCAAAAACATTCAGTACTTC. Protein product: CASSSTSGAVKNIQYF.